This entry lists 5 T cell receptor beta chains sequenced from one sample in a study of blood T cell repertoires in COVID-19. Generated by immunoSEQ multiplex PCR, the TCRdb table keeps only in-frame clones and is missing some. The repertoire holds about 200,000 clones, around 86% seen once, with about 6% in the top ten. The sample was PBMCs or T cells enriched from blood (not recorded which). These receptors all come from a middle-aged man with acute COVID-19.

The chain uses TRBV6-4 and TRBJ2-5; 7 bases fit TRBD2. CDR3 length: 13 amino acids. Looked up from germline, CDR1 is MRHNA and CDR2 is SNTAGT. With 10 bases clipped from V and 1 base from J, the junction kept 6 bases outside the gene matches. The CDR3 DNA sequence: TGTGCCACCCGTCCTAGCGGCCAAGAGACCCAGTACTTC. Translation gives CATRPSGQETQYF.

J is TRBJ2-7 and V is TRBV3-1 (or the pseudogene TRBV3-2), with D perhaps TRBD2 (5 bases). The V end lost 5 bases, the J end lost 0 bases, and 11 bases lay between the germline ends. The CDR3 length is 14 residues. CDR1 and CDR2 from the germline V gene are LGHDT and YNNKEL (reference sequence). The CDR3 coding sequence is TGTGCCAGCAGCGTAACGGGGAGCTCCTACGAGCAGTACTTC. This gives the protein CASSVTGSSYEQYF.

The chain carries TRBV4-2 and TRBJ1-1; D not certain. The CDR3 has 16 residues. Per the germline V gene, CDR1 is LGHNA and CDR2 is YNFKEQ. Trimming shortened V by 1 base and J by 3 bases, and 15 bases separated the two germline ends. CDR3: CASSQVTLDGDTEAFF. CDR3 bases: TGTGCCAGCAGCCAAGTCACCCTCGACGGGGACACTGAAGCTTTCTTT.

V gene TRBV6-5 combines with J gene TRBJ1-1; the match to TRBD1 covers 7 bases. The CDR3 is 15 residues long. V gave up 10 bases and J gave up 6 bases; unmatched junction bases: 17. Germline V gene lookup returns CDR1 MNHEY and CDR2 SVGAGI. The CDR3 DNA reads as TGTGCCATACCTACGACCGGGACAGATGTATCTGAAGCTTTCTTT. Translating gives CAIPTTGTDVSEAFF.

This chain uses TRBV9 with TRBJ2-2, with unresolved D. This CDR3 is built from 15 residues. Trimming took off 2 bases at V and 6 bases at J, with 14 bases between the two ends. CDR1 and CDR2 from the germline V gene are SGDLS and YYNGEE. CDR3 sequence (DNA): TGTGCCAGCAGCGTGTTTCAAGCCACCGCCGGGGAGCTGTTTTTT. Translated, it gives CASSVFQATAGELFF.